The clone carrying this T cell receptor (beta chain) was observed a few times. Antigen: not known. This entry is derived from a study of cytomegalovirus exposure and HLA in healthy donors. Study information: Earlier findings included about 120 million unique TCR beta sequences obtained from approximately 170 million T cells. Overall study findings and caveats: Using a false discovery rate of 0.05, a later analysis showed that 16,951 TCR beta sequences were associated with HLA alleles. Presence/absence results assume similar sequencing depth per donor, which may not hold.

V shed 4 bases and J 1 base; nucleotides not matched to a gene: 6. The CDR3 runs 17 residues. From germline, CDR1 is SGDLS and CDR2 YYNGEE. Primers for the PCR totalled 60 Vbeta and 13 Jbeta. In the study's own analysis: In a later analysis, the count reached 80 million or so unique TCR beta chains, with around 11 million shared. The assay was immunoSEQ multiplex PCR, and TCRdb's table has in-frame clones only and misses some. V, J and clone size reflect that table, while D and trimming were determined from the DNA. Of 75,000 to 100,000 clones listed, about 74% were seen once; the top ten hold under 2%.

The J gene is TRBJ1-4, the V gene TRBV9; 11 bases map to TRBD1. The receptor's source is a male donor in good health and CMV-seronegative. Sequenced material: PBMCs. The CDR3 DNA sequence: TGTGCCAGCAGCTCCGGGACAGGGGGACGAACTAATGAAAAACTGTTTTTT. Protein sequence: CASSSGTGGRTNEKLFF.